Below, 21 T cell receptor beta chains from the same sample are listed, as sequenced in a study of blood T cell repertoires in COVID-19 (dated by TCRdb to 2019 to 2021). Libraries were built with the immunoSEQ multiplex PCR assay. TCRdb retrieved this table from immuneACCESS and kept in-frame rearrangements only. Not all clones are present; in checked studies, unresolved V genes account for under half, and no reason is known for the remainder. Across this sample there are over 100,000 clones, with around 87% seen only once. The ten largest clones capture roughly 15% of the sample. Sequenced: peripheral blood. The receptors come from a middle-aged man with acute or convalescent COVID-19.

The chain employs TRBV5-5 and TRBJ1-5; D perhaps matches TRBD1 (6 bases). The V end was cut by 4 bases, the J end by 1 base, with 9 bases between. The CDR3 totals 14 residues. CDR1 SGHKS and CDR2 YYEKEE come from the germline V gene (reference sequence). The CDR3 DNA reads TGTGCCAGCAGCCGGGACACGAGCAATCAGCCCCAGCATTTT. This sequence encodes CASSRDTSNQPQHF.

J is TRBJ1-3 and V is TRBV28, with no clear D. Germline CDR1 is MDHEN and CDR2 is SYDVKM. The CDR3 contains 15 residues. The V end lost 8 bases, the J end lost 1 base, and 15 bases lay between the germline ends. The CDR3 DNA sequence: TGTGCCAGCCTCAGTGGATTGAGGTCTGGAAACACCATATATTTT. This codes for CASLSGLRSGNTIYF.

The chain combines TRBV6-2 or TRBV6-3 with TRBJ2-6; the match to TRBD1 covers 7 bases. The CDR3 totals 19 residues. The germline V gene encodes CDR1 MNHEY and CDR2 SVGEGT. The V and J ends lost 4 bases and 0 bases, in that order; junction bases with no gene match: 12. The CDR3 DNA is TGTGCCAGCAGTTTTCGAGTCGGGACAGCTCCCTCTGGGGCCAACGTCCTGACTTTC. Its protein product is CASSFRVGTAPSGANVLTF.

Concerning this clone itself: An end of the junction does not agree with germline; a read error may underlie this. As DNA, the CDR3 is TGCGCCAGCAGGCCAGGGGAATACGTGCAGTACTTC. Amino acid sequence: CASRPGEYVQYF. V gene TRBV10-2 combines with J gene TRBJ2-7; maybe TRBD1 (6 bases). The CDR3 runs to 12 residues. Looked up from germline, CDR1 is WSHSY and CDR2 is SAAADI.

Only one count was recorded for this clone. J is TRBJ2-7 and V is TRBV9; the D is unclear. CDR1 is SGDLS, CDR2 YYNGEE, per germline. The CDR3 runs to 13 residues. Trimming took 0 bases from V and 1 from J, leaving 5 bases between them. CDR3 sequence (DNA): TGTGCCAGCAGCGTAGACTTATCCTACGAGCAGTACTTC. Residues: CASSVDLSYEQYF.

This clone was recorded at least ten times. The CDR3 loop is CASSHGLAGEAETQYF. The CDR3 DNA follows: TGTGCCAGCAGCCATGGACTAGCGGGAGAGGCAGAGACCCAGTACTTC. V and J are TRBV4-2 and TRBJ2-5; 13 bases are shared with TRBD2. Per the germline V gene, CDR1 is LGHNA and CDR2 is YNFKEQ. The CDR3 totals 16 residues. The V and J ends lost 3 bases and 4 bases, in that order; junction bases with no gene match: 5.

This chain joins TRBV28 and TRBJ1-2, with 7 bases lining up with TRBD1. This CDR3 is 16 amino acids long. V was clipped by 0 bases and J by 7 bases; unmatched bases: 11. Germline lookup yields CDR1 MDHEN and CDR2 SYDVKM. The CDR3 DNA reads TGTGCCAGCAGTTTATGGGGAACAGGGGCGTTCAGTGGCTACACCTTC. Its translation: CASSLWGTGAFSGYTF.

The chain joins TRBV5-1 to TRBJ2-3; the match to TRBD1 covers 7 bases. The CDR3 sequence is 15 residues long. From germline, CDR1 is SGHRS and CDR2 YFSETQ. V lost 0 bases to trimming and J lost 4 bases; unmatched junction nucleotides: 5. CDR3 loop: CASSLGQGSADTQYF. The DNA of the CDR3 is TGCGCCAGCAGCTTGGGACAGGGTTCGGCAGATACGCAGTATTTT.

The gene calls are TRBV2 and TRBJ2-1, with 8 nucleotides matching TRBD1. The length of the CDR3 is 17 residues. V lost 0 bases, J lost 6 bases, and 10 bases stayed unmatched. The germline V gene encodes CDR1 SNHLY and CDR2 FYNNEI. The CDR3 loop reads CASSEALQGDLINEQFF. The CDR3 DNA reads as TGTGCCAGCAGTGAAGCTCTACAGGGGGATCTTATCAATGAGCAGTTCTTC. The variable domain in full, completed from reference TRBV2 and TRBJ2-1, reads EPEVTQTPSHQVTQMGQEVILRCVPISNHLYFYWYRQILGQKVEFLVSFYNNEISEKSEIFDDQFSVERPDGSNFTLKIRSTKLEDSAMYFCASSEALQGDLINEQFFGPGTRLTVL.

This clone was found once. The chain couples TRBV11-2 to TRBJ2-1, with 8 bases matching TRBD1. The CDR3 contains 14 residues. V dropped 7 bases and J dropped 2; count of bases not matched to a gene: 4. Germline V gene lookup returns CDR1 SGHAT and CDR2 FQNNGV. This CDR3 is CASTQDRAYNEQFF. The CDR3 nucleotides are TGTGCCAGCACCCAGGACAGGGCCTACAATGAGCAGTTCTTC.

CDR3 nucleotides: TGTGCCAGCACCTCGGACGGGGGGTCTGGAAACACCATATATTTT. Translating it yields CASTSDGGSGNTIYF. The J gene is TRBJ1-3, the V gene TRBV5-6, with D perhaps TRBD1 (5 bases). The CDR3 contains 15 residues. V dropped 6 bases and J dropped 1 base, with 14 bases sitting between them. The germline V gene encodes CDR1 SGHDT and CDR2 YYEEEE.

J is TRBJ2-7 and V is TRBV4-1; 10 nucleotides agree with TRBD2. This CDR3 is built from 14 residues. The ends lost 4 bases at V and 5 bases at J; junction bases unmatched: 5. Germline CDR1 reads MGHRA; CDR2 reads YSYEKL. The CDR3 loop reads CASSPAGGRHEQYF. CDR3 nucleotide sequence: TGCGCCAGCAGCCCAGCGGGAGGGCGCCACGAGCAGTACTTC.

J is TRBJ1-4 and V is TRBV5-1; TRBD1 agrees at 11 bases. In germline, CDR1 is SGHRS, CDR2 YFSETQ. Trimming cost V 5 bases and J 11 bases; bases outside gene matches: 8. The CDR3 loop spans 14 amino acids. CDR3 coding DNA: TGCGCCAGCAGAACCGGGACAGGGGGTTGGAAACTGTTTTTT. This codes for CASRTGTGGWKLFF.

This clone was picked up one time. The chain couples TRBV10-3 to TRBJ1-1; a weak D match, TRBD1 (6 bases). The CDR3 is 15 amino acids. Trimming removed 4 bases from V and 1 base from J, with 13 bases in between. Germline values: CDR1 ENHRY, CDR2 SYGVKD. DNA for the CDR3: TGTGCCATCAGTGGGCGGCAGGGGAAGAACACTGAAGCTTTCTTT. It yields the protein CAISGRQGKNTEAFF.

The sample holds a few counts of this clone. V usage is TRBV9 and J usage is TRBJ2-5, with 9 nucleotides matching TRBD2. This CDR3 contains 13 residues. Per germline, CDR1 SGDLS and CDR2 YYNGEE. V trimming: 4 bases; J trimming: 5 bases; junction bases outside the gene matches: 3. CDR3 sequence: CASSLGLAETQYF. The CDR3 nucleotides are TGTGCCAGCAGCCTCGGACTAGCGGAGACCCAGTACTTC.

This sequence joins TRBV11-3 and TRBJ2-5, with D maybe TRBD2 (6 bases). CDR1 is SGHNT, CDR2 YENEEA, per germline. Trimming took off 0 bases at V and 4 bases at J, with 15 bases between the two ends. There are 16 residues in the CDR3. The CDR3 spells CASSLDSRGSRETQYF. As DNA, the CDR3 is TGTGCCAGCAGCTTAGATAGTCGGGGGTCCCGAGAGACCCAGTACTTC.

The rearrangement links TRBV6-2 or TRBV6-3 to TRBJ2-7; tentative D call: TRBD2 (6 bases). The CDR3 spans 16 residues. Germline V CDR1 and CDR2: MNHEY, SVGEGT. V lost 1 base and J lost 3, with 16 bases in between. The CDR3 here is CASSYLRRDVNYEQYF. The CDR3 DNA reads TGTGCCAGCAGTTACTTGAGGCGGGACGTAAACTACGAGCAGTACTTC.

This sequence joins TRBV5-4 and TRBJ2-1, with D perhaps TRBD1 (5 bases). CDR1 is SGHNT, CDR2 YYREEE, per germline (reference sequence). There are 15 residues in the CDR3. V gave up 2 bases and J gave up 9 bases, with 18 bases separating them. This CDR3 is CASSLIEVGVGEQFF. In nucleotides, the CDR3 is TGTGCCAGCAGCTTAATTGAGGTAGGGGTAGGTGAGCAGTTCTTC.

The gene calls are TRBV5-1 and TRBJ1-2, with D maybe TRBD1 (5 bases). This CDR3 spans 15 amino acids. Per the germline V gene, CDR1 is SGHRS and CDR2 is YFSETQ. With 0 bases removed from V and 4 bases from J, the gap between germline ends came to 13 bases. The DNA of the CDR3 is TGCGCCAGCAGCTTGGACAGGCCCGGAAGCTATGGCTACACCTTC. Protein sequence: CASSLDRPGSYGYTF.

This clone has more than one count but fewer than ten. This chain joins TRBV20-1 and TRBJ1-2; 7 nucleotides line up with TRBD1. Germline-derived CDR1 and CDR2 are DFQATT and SNEGSKA (reference sequence). With V trimmed by 5 bases and J by 5 bases, 2 bases remained unmatched. The CDR3 sequence is 11 residues long. CDR3 bases: TGCAGTGCTGGGACAGAGTATGGCTACACCTTC. Protein product: CSAGTEYGYTF.

The chain links TRBV7-6 to TRBJ2-1; possibly TRBD2 for D (6 bases). The CDR3 covers 12 residues. V was pared by 0 bases and J by 9 bases, with 6 bases between. The germline V gene has CDR1 SGHVS and CDR2 FNYEAQ. The CDR3 loop reads CASSLAGGEQFF. In nucleotides, the CDR3 is TGTGCCAGCAGCTTAGCGGGAGGTGAGCAGTTCTTC.